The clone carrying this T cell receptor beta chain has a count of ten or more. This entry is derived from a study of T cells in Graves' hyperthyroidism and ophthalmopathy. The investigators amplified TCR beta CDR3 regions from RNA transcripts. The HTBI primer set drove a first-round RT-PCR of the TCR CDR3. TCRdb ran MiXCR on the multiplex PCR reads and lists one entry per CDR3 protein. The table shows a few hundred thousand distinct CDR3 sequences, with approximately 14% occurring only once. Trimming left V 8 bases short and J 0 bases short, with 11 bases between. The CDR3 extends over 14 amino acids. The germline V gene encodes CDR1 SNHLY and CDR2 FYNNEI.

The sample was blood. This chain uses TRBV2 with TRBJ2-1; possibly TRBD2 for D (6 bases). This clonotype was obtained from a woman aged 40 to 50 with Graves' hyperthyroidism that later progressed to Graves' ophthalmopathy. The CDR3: CASPGLSSYNEQFF. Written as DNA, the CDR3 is TGTGCCAGCCCGGGACTCAGCTCCTACAATGAGCAGTTCTTC.